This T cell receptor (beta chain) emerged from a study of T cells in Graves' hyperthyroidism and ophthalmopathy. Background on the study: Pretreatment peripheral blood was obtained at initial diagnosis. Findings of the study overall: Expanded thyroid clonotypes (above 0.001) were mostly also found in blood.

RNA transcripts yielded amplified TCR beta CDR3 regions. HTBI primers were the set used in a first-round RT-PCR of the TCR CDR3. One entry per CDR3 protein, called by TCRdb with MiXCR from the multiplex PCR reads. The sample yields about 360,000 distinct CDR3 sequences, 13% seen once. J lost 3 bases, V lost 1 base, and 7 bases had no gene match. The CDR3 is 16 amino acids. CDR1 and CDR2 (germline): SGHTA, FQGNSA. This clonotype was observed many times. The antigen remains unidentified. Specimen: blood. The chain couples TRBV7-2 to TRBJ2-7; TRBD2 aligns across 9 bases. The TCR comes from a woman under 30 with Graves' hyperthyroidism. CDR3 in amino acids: CASSLGPLAGSYEQYF. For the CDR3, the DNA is TGTGCCAGCAGCTTAGGCCCCCTAGCGGGGAGCTACGAGCAGTACTTC.